This T cell receptor beta chain comes out of a study of shared clonotypes between healthy human individuals (dated by TCRdb to about 2020). About the study as a whole: A few men and a couple of women, aged 18 to 49 years, made up the cohort. For each donor, CD4 naive and CD4 memory were each given three plates, CD8 naive was given two plates, and CD8 memory was given one plate. To increase sequencing depth and limit assay-specific biases, different laboratories used diverse techniques to prepare libraries and sequence TCR repertoires. Between about 0.9 and 10 billion PBMCs per donor were obtained by leukapheresis. To estimate repertoire size and how much clonotypes are shared between individuals, the study performed deep sequencing of blood TCR repertoires from 4 to 6 healthy adults. What the research found in general, with its limitations: Higher generation probabilities were observed for clonotypes shared by all four sorted-subset donors than for non-shared clonotypes. Even with the large sequencing depth, rarefaction of the sorted-subset datasets indicated that sequencing was incomplete. Across four donors, roughly 5.4% of naive CD4, roughly 3.4% of naive CD8, 2.3% of memory CD4, and under 0.45% of memory CD8 clonotypes were shared. Based on pairwise subsampling, the degree of clonotype sharing among donors was expected to be affected by sequencing depth. The genetic and exposure-history diversity represented was limited by the small number of donors. Naive subsets generally had larger estimated clonotype richness than memory subsets did. Only blood was sampled, and tissue TCR repertoires likely differ from those in blood.

Reading from cysteine to phenylalanine, the CDR3 counts 15 amino acids. Only the CDR3 DNA is retained, 45 bases long and in frame from the first base. Unmatched junction bases come to 8, with V trimmed by 5 bases and J by 1 base. Looking up the germline V gene (reference sequence) yields CDR1 SEHNR and CDR2 FQNEAQ. Comment on this clone: Its antigen remains undetermined. No per-base quality is available; no much larger clone lies one base away.

CD8 naive samples were obtained by positive selection for CCR7 among CD45RO-negative cells, yielding a CD45RA+CCR7+ population from which TemRA cells were excluded. Donors were healthy HIV-negative adults with no recently reported acute infections or vaccinations. Every donor was a Caucasian adult living in Nashville, Tennessee, USA. After blood collection by leukapheresis, PBMCs were isolated using Ficoll-Histopaque density gradient centrifugation and then cryopreserved in the vapor phase of liquid nitrogen. Analytical flow cytometry was used to check the purity and quantity of each magnetically sorted T cell population. Each sorted fraction had its genomic DNA isolated and then quantified by UV absorbance on a Nanodrop 2000c. Using the deep immunoSEQ assay, multiplex PCR amplified TCR CDR3 regions from genomic DNA. Extracted genomic DNA from each cell subset was distributed evenly across all wells of several immunoSEQ 96-well plates, and each plate was treated as a replicate. For sorted subsets, about 200 ng genomic DNA, equal to tens of thousands of T cell genomes, was loaded into each replicate PCR. Purified libraries were measured with a Qubit 3.0 fluorometer, size-checked on a Bioanalyzer 2100, and measured again with the KAPA Library Quantification kit. Every immunoSEQ 96-well plate was sequenced on a dedicated single-read 150-cycle Illumina NextSeq 550 flow cell. The authors processed their data as follows. Because only junctional sequences without quality scores were contained in the immunoSEQ output, filtering matching that applied to full-length reads could not be performed. To assign V/J genes and CDR3, sequences were annotated using PyIR, a Python wrapper for IgBLAST v1.9, with IMGT germline references. Any read was removed if the V/J assignment was weak (E-value above 1e-6), the CDR3 was missing, or the read contained stop codons, out-of-frame junctions, or ambiguous translated residues. V3J clonotypes were defined by identical inferred V gene, J gene, and CDR3 amino acid sequence. Percentage overlap between repertoires was computed as shared unique clonotypes divided by the size of the smaller repertoire. Richness of each repertoire was evaluated using RTK rarefaction, the Chao1 estimator, and Recon v2.1 estimates of unobserved clonotypes. OLGA was used to compute generation probabilities for all TCRbeta clonotypes that the gDNA method yielded from four donors. Sourced from immuneACCESS, this table was stored by TCRdb with only in-frame sequences that have V and J called. A share of the clones is absent; for the studies checked, an unresolved V gene accounts for under half, and the remainder has no known explanation. V and J calls and clone size are those listed in that table; D and trimming were worked out from the DNA. The sample profile shows about 2,100,000 clones; about 92% of them were found once. About 1.5% of the sample belongs to the ten largest clones.

Source material: naive CD8+ T cells from PBMCs. The meaning of the sample's cell subset or site label: CD45RA+CCR7+. The chain was built from TRBV7-9 and TRBJ2-7, and 7 junctional nucleotides match TRBD1. The TCR comes from a man aged 18-30 years in good health. Some clones in this sample may be carry-over from other donors' samples. The CDR3 amino acid sequence is: CASSPGGLVSYEQYF. The nucleotide sequence reads TGTGCCAGCAGCCCAGGGGGTTTGGTTTCCTACGAGCAGTACTTC.